Listed below are T cell receptor beta chains from one sample, sequenced in a study of shared clonotypes between healthy human individuals. Sequencing was performed with immunoSEQ multiplex PCR; in TCRdb, only in-frame clones are kept and a portion is missing. The sample gives about 2.4 million clones, around 90% of which show up once; roughly 0.15% is in the top ten. Sequencing was done on a sample of naive CD4+ T cells sorted from blood. The origin of the receptors is a man younger than 30 in good health. The CDR3 runs from the conserved cysteine through the conserved F or W. Fields, in order: CDR3 protein, CDR3 DNA, D gene, CDR3 length, J gene, clone size, V gene. A D gene is named only where the DNA matches it firmly. Size is stated for part of the rows, as once, few or many counts, or as a class when the clone is expanded.

CDR3aa: CASSPLIGQLNTEAFF
CDR3nt: TGTGCCAGCTCACCACTGATCGGGCAGTTGAACACTGAAGCTTTCTTT
d_gene: NA
len: 16
j_gene: TRBJ1-1
abundance: NA
v_gene: TRBV18

CDR3aa: CASGGGSETQYF
CDR3nt: TGCGCCAGCGGTGGGGGCAGCGAGACCCAGTACTTC
d_gene: NA
len: 12
j_gene: TRBJ2-5
abundance: NA
v_gene: TRBV10-2

CDR3aa: CASGLWLDSGNTIYF
CDR3nt: TGTGCTAGTGGTTTGTGGCTCGACTCGGGAAACACCATATATTTT
d_gene: NA
len: 15
j_gene: TRBJ1-3
abundance: NA
v_gene: TRBV12-5

CDR3aa: CAWSVITNIGTQYF
CDR3nt: TGTGCCTGGAGTGTTATTACTAACATCGGCACCCAGTACTTC
d_gene: NA
len: 14
j_gene: TRBJ2-5
abundance: NA
v_gene: TRBV30

CDR3aa: CASSIVGGVTEAFF
CDR3nt: TGTGCCAGTAGTATAGTGGGGGGTGTCACTGAAGCTTTCTTT
d_gene: NA
len: 14
j_gene: TRBJ1-1
abundance: NA
v_gene: TRBV19

CDR3aa: CASSLTSASGIYEQYF
CDR3nt: TGTGCCAGCAGCTTAACGTCGGCTAGCGGAATCTACGAGCAGTACTTC
d_gene: TRBD2
len: 16
j_gene: TRBJ2-7
abundance: NA
v_gene: TRBV7-3

CDR3aa: CASSWSDGNQPQHF
CDR3nt: TGTGCCAGCAGCTGGTCAGACGGGAATCAGCCCCAGCATTTT
d_gene: NA
len: 14
j_gene: TRBJ1-5
abundance: NA
v_gene: TRBV2

CDR3aa: CAIRGRDRGSYEQYF
CDR3nt: TGTGCCATCAGAGGCCGGGACAGGGGATCCTACGAGCAGTACTTC
d_gene: TRBD1
len: 15
j_gene: TRBJ2-7
abundance: NA
v_gene: TRBV10-3

CDR3aa: CASTPGQGYNEQFF
CDR3nt: TGCGCCAGCACCCCGGGACAGGGGTACAATGAGCAGTTCTTC
d_gene: TRBD1
len: 14
j_gene: TRBJ2-1
abundance: NA
v_gene: TRBV5-1

CDR3aa: CASSRDREYYGYTF
CDR3nt: TGTGCCAGCAGCCGTGACAGGGAGTACTATGGCTACACCTTC
d_gene: TRBD1
len: 14
j_gene: TRBJ1-2
abundance: NA
v_gene: TRBV7-9

CDR3aa: CASSPRRQRSEKLFF
CDR3nt: TGTGCCAGCAGCCCCAGACGTCAGAGGAGTGAAAAACTGTTTTTT
d_gene: NA
len: 15
j_gene: TRBJ1-4
abundance: few
v_gene: TRBV9

CDR3aa: CATTRRPSEKLFF
CDR3nt: TGTGCCACCACCAGACGCCCGTCGGAAAAACTGTTTTTT
d_gene: NA
len: 13
j_gene: TRBJ1-4
abundance: once
v_gene: TRBV15

CDR3aa: CASSVGQNPSTDTQYF
CDR3nt: TGTGCCAGCAGCGTAGGACAGAATCCTAGCACAGATACGCAGTATTTT
d_gene: NA
len: 16
j_gene: TRBJ2-3
abundance: NA
v_gene: TRBV7-9

CDR3aa: CASSQQGGDTQYF
CDR3nt: TGTGCCAGCAGCCAACAAGGGGGGGATACGCAGTATTTT
d_gene: NA
len: 13
j_gene: TRBJ2-3
abundance: NA
v_gene: TRBV4-2

CDR3aa: CASSLDWRNSPLHF
CDR3nt: TGTGCCAGCAGTTTGGATTGGAGGAATTCACCCCTCCACTTT
d_gene: NA
len: 14
j_gene: TRBJ1-6
abundance: once
v_gene: TRBV6-5